This TCR beta chain was identified during a study of tissue T cells after allogeneic stem cell transplantation. Time point meaning: mouse harvest day 7 after allogeneic transplant. Tail vein injection delivered 10^7 T-cell-depleted bone marrow cells and 10^6 splenic CD5+ T cells. The data were produced by immunoSEQ multiplex PCR, yet TCRdb's version contains in-frame clones alone and is incomplete. This table holds 6,000 to 8,500 clones, approximately 55% found once. This clone came up a few times. Germline and genes: mouse. Read coverage stops 1 residue before the CDR3 terminus; the germline J gene supplies the remainder. J gave up 1 base and V 4 bases, and 0 bases lay outside the gene matches. The CDR3 is 14 residues long. Germline V gives CDR1 SNHLY, CDR2 FYNGKV (reference sequence).

The chain combines TRBV3 with TRBJ2-2; 7 bases map to TRBD1. The TCR comes from a female BALB/c mouse given C57BL/6 T cells with graft-versus-host disease after an allogeneic hematopoietic cell transplant. Input material: lymph node tissue. CDR3 DNA (partial): TGTGCCAGCAGCTGGGACAGAAACACCGGGCAGCTCTAC. Its protein product is CASSWDRNTGQLY. The full CDR3 protein reads CASSWDRNTGQLYF.